The sequence of this T cell receptor beta chain was determined in a study of T-cell memory formation after mild COVID-19. This CDR3 has 17 amino acids. Per the germline V gene, CDR1 is SGHRS and CDR2 is YFSETQ. Trimming cost V 4 bases and J 1 base, with 20 bases left between them. This clonotype was counted a few times. TCRdb ran MiXCR on the 5' RACE reads and lists one entry per CDR3 protein. The sample yields hundreds of thousands of distinct CDR3 sequences, about an eighth seen once. The sample was PBMCs or a T cell subset sorted from them (not recorded which). The V gene is TRBV5-1, the J gene TRBJ1-1, with D possibly matching TRBD1 (5 bases). This TCR came from a man aged 18 to 29 who had mild COVID-19 (a few samples of this study predate the infection). Cell type and time point are not known. The CDR3 bases are TGCGCCAGCAGCAACCCGGGACGGATTCCTCCGAACACTGAAGCTTTCTTT. Protein: CASSNPGRIPPNTEAFF.